This T cell receptor (beta chain) is from a study of response to subunit inactivated influenza vaccine. Germline lookup yields CDR1 KGHSH and CDR2 LQKENI. The V end was cut by 2 bases, the J end by 3 bases, with 7 bases between. The CDR3 consists of 13 residues. There are many counts of this clonotype. TCRdb passed the RT-PCR reads through MiXCR, listing each CDR3 protein once. The table records 250,000 to 350,000 distinct CDR3 sequences, approximately 23% of them present only once. The sequence was collected from a man aged 50-75 years who received an inactivated influenza vaccine. Sequenced here: PBMCs from blood, sampled less than 22 months after vaccination. The gene calls are TRBV18 and TRBJ1-1, with unresolved D. The CDR3 is CASSPFRDTEAFF. CDR3 nucleotides: TGTGCCAGCTCACCATTTAGGGACACTGAAGCTTTCTTT. Supplemented by reference TRBV18 and TRBJ1-1, the full variable domain reads NAGVMQNPRHLVRRRGQEARLRCSPMKGHSHVYWYRQLPEEGLKFMVYLQKENIIDESGMPKERFSAEFPKEGPSILRIQQVVRGDSAAYFCASSPFRDTEAFFGQGTRLTVV.